These T cell receptor beta chains were read from a single sample in a study of memory CD4+ T cells and cytomegalovirus serostatus. Libraries were prepared by immunoSEQ multiplex PCR; TCRdb keeps only in-frame clonotypes and omits some of them. The table records 45,000 to 65,000 clones, 80% of them present only once. Source material: memory CD4+ T cells from blood. The source of these receptors is an adult in good health and CMV-seropositive. CDR3s include the opening cysteine and the closing phenylalanine or tryptophan. A D gene is named only where the DNA matches it firmly. Size is stated for part of the rows, as once, few or many counts, or as a class when the clone is expanded.

clone size | D gene | J gene | V gene | CDR3 protein | CDR3 DNA
NA | TRBD2 | TRBJ2-2 | TRBV7-8 | CASSLEQRGITGELFF | TGTGCCAGCAGCTTAGAGCAGCGGGGTATAACCGGGGAGCTGTTTTTT
NA | NA | TRBJ2-7 | TRBV7-9 | CASSPGPSSEQYF | TGTGCCAGCAGCCCCGGACCATCCTCCGAGCAGTACTTC
NA | NA | TRBJ1-1 | TRBV5-1 | CASSLAGQQVNTEAFF | TGCGCCAGCAGCTTGGCCGGACAGCAAGTCAACACTGAAGCTTTCTTT
once | NA | TRBJ1-2 | TRBV30 | CAWSGTGLMLGYTF | TGTGCCTGGAGTGGAACAGGTTTGATGCTTGGCTACACCTTC
NA | NA | TRBJ1-3 | TRBV29-1 | CSVEDRQSGNTIYF | TGCAGCGTTGAAGATCGTCAGTCTGGAAACACCATATATTTT
NA | NA | TRBJ2-5 | TRBV29-1 | CSVVPGWETQYF | TGCAGCGTTGTCCCGGGGTGGGAGACCCAGTACTTC
medium-sized | TRBD1 | TRBJ1-1 | TRBV20-1 | CSVTGVAEAFF | TGCAGTGTAACAGGGGTTGCTGAAGCTTTCTTT
once | TRBD1 | TRBJ1-1 | TRBV19 | CASSPGDRMNTEAFF | TGTGCCAGTAGCCCAGGGGACAGAATGAACACTGAAGCTTTCTTT
NA | NA | TRBJ1-4 | TRBV6-6 | CASRGGEKLFF | TGTGCCAGCAGGGGGGGTGAAAAACTGTTTTTT
few | TRBD2 | TRBJ2-7 | TRBV5-1 | CASSPRTSGSSYEQYF | TGCGCCAGCAGCCCACGGACTAGCGGGAGCTCCTACGAGCAGTACTTC
NA | NA | TRBJ1-1 | TRBV6-4 | CASSDVAGKAFF | TGTGCCAGCAGTGATGTTGCAGGGAAAGCTTTCTTT
NA | NA | TRBJ2-5 | TRBV30 | CAWTQRLKETQYF | TGTGCCTGGACCCAGCGGTTGAAAGAGACCCAGTACTTC
NA | TRBD2 | TRBJ2-5 | TRBV28 | CASSFGGGGGETQYF | TGTGCCAGCAGTTTCGGTGGCGGGGGGGGAGAGACCCAGTACTTC
NA | NA | TRBJ1-5 | TRBV19 | CASSMQQGNQPQHF | TGTGCCAGTAGTATGCAACAGGGAAATCAGCCCCAGCATTTT
NA | NA | TRBJ2-1 | TRBV5-6 | CASSRLGNEQFF | TGTGCCAGCAGCCGTCTCGGGAATGAGCAGTTCTTC
NA | NA | TRBJ1-4 | TRBV27 | CASSLTRAREKLFF | TGTGCCAGCAGTTTAACCCGGGCCCGAGAAAAACTGTTTTTT
NA | NA | TRBJ2-5 | TRBV7-8 | CASSLARETQYF | TGTGCCAGCAGCTTAGCGCGGGAGACCCAGTACTTC
NA | NA | TRBJ2-1 | TRBV4-3 | CASSQDGPGKAYEQFF | TGCGCCAGCAGCCAAGATGGGCCAGGGAAGGCTTATGAGCAGTTCTTC